Listed here are 26 T cell receptor beta chains from one sample, sequenced in a study of OX40 agonist ivuxolimab in advanced cancers. Repertoires were generated with immunoSEQ multiplex PCR, while TCRdb's copy carries only in-frame clones and drops some. The table shows approximately 62,000 clones, with 92% occurring only once. This material consisted of CD4+ or CD8+ T cells sorted from blood, taken in a trial of the OX40 agonist ivuxolimab. These receptors originate from an adult with an advanced solid tumor such as melanoma, head and neck, liver or kidney cancer.

Concerning this clone: Other DNA sequences of this sample code for an identical CDR3. This rearrangement joins TRBV6-5 to TRBJ2-1, with TRBD2 matching over 11 bases. Germline-derived CDR1 and CDR2 are MNHEY and SVGAGI. The CDR3 spans 15 residues. The V segment lost 2 bases and the J segment 3 bases; nucleotides outside the gene matches: 0. The CDR3 DNA follows: TGTGCCAGCAGTTACGGGACTAGCGGCTACAATGAGCAGTTCTTC. This sequence encodes CASSYGTSGYNEQFF.

This chain connects TRBV12-5 to TRBJ2-3; 8 bases align to TRBD2. The length of the CDR3 is 16 residues. The V segment lost 3 bases and the J segment 3 bases; nucleotides outside the gene matches: 8. Germline-derived CDR1 and CDR2 are LGHNT and FRNRAP. CDR3 in DNA: TGTGCTAGTGGTTTCGGCTGGACGGGGGGGACAGATACGCAGTATTTT. Encoded protein: CASGFGWTGGTDTQYF.

This clone is a singleton in its sample. The chain carries TRBV5-4 and TRBJ2-6; D gene uncertain. The germline gives CDR1 SGHNT, CDR2 YYREEE (reference sequence). The ends were cut back, 4 bases at V and 2 bases at J, with 13 bases in the middle. The CDR3 length is 16 residues. This CDR3 reads CASSTTTGTGANVLTF. Here the CDR3 DNA reads TGTGCCAGCAGCACCACGACTGGGACTGGGGCCAACGTCCTGACTTTC.

This clone was seen once. The chain combines TRBV27 with TRBJ1-5; the D is unclear. Trimming stripped 6 bases from V and 1 base from J, with 7 bases between. CDR1 and CDR2 from the germline V gene are MNHEY and SMNVEV (reference sequence). This CDR3 region has 13 residues. In DNA form, the CDR3 reads TGTGCCAGCAGCCCATACAGCAATCAGCCCCAGCATTTT. The encoded protein is CASSPYSNQPQHF.

In this sample, this clone turned up once. The chain uses TRBV6-1 and TRBJ2-5; 9 bases agree with TRBD2. Germline CDR1 is MNHNS and CDR2 is SASEGT. V lost 3 bases, J lost 5 bases, and 16 bases stayed unmatched. The CDR3 has 18 amino acids. The CDR3 region is CASSELRGGAGNGETQYF. CDR3 in DNA: TGTGCCAGCAGTGAGCTTCGCGGGGGGGCCGGAAATGGGGAGACCCAGTACTTC.

The chain links TRBV27 to TRBJ1-2; D gene unclear. Trimming took off 0 bases at V and 4 bases at J, with 6 bases between the two ends. The CDR3 consists of 13 residues. CDR1 is MNHEY and CDR2 is SMNVEV in the germline V gene (reference sequence). This chain's CDR3 is CASSLSPPYGYTF. The CDR3 nucleotides are TGTGCCAGCAGTTTATCTCCGCCCTATGGCTACACCTTC.

This chain links TRBV5-1 with TRBJ2-7; TRBD2 is a possible D gene (5 bases). This CDR3 has 14 amino acids. Germline values: CDR1 SGHRS, CDR2 YFSETQ. The V gene lost 2 bases and the J gene lost 7 bases, with 16 bases spanning the gap. Here the CDR3 DNA reads TGCGCCAGCAGCTTAAATTGGGAGTCGGGTGAGCAGTACTTC. Protein product: CASSLNWESGEQYF.

The chain couples TRBV5-1 to TRBJ1-5, with TRBD1 matching over 7 bases. V shed 1 base and J 5 bases; nucleotides not matched to a gene: 15. The germline CDR1 and CDR2 sequences are SGHRS and YFSETQ. The CDR3 has 18 amino acids. CDR3 sequence: CASSLLTNRGQGDQPQHF. The CDR3 nucleotides read TGCGCCAGCAGCTTGCTCACTAACAGGGGCCAGGGAGATCAGCCCCAGCATTTT.

The chain is built from TRBV19 and TRBJ1-1; D gene ambiguous. Germline V lookup: CDR1 LNHDA, CDR2 SQIVND (reference sequence). The CDR3 length is 15 residues. V gave up 1 base and J gave up 4 bases, with 13 bases separating them. The CDR3 bases are TGTGCCAGTAGTATAGCGTCCTCCTACGGCACTGAAGCTTTCTTT. This codes for CASSIASSYGTEAFF.

This clone is a singleton in its sample. The rearrangement joins TRBV27 to TRBJ2-7; no clear D. The CDR3 loop spans 14 amino acids. V was cut by 0 bases and J by 2 bases, with 8 bases left in between. Germline V lookup: CDR1 MNHEY, CDR2 SMNVEV (reference sequence). In nucleotides, the CDR3 is TGTGCCAGCAGTTTATCGGGTATCCCCTACGAGCAGTACTTC. Translated: CASSLSGIPYEQYF.

The chain links TRBV6-5 to TRBJ2-4, with D tentatively TRBD2 (6 bases). Trimming cost V 4 bases and J 8 bases, with 12 bases left between them. The CDR3 covers 13 residues. Looked up from germline, CDR1 is MNHEY and CDR2 is SVGAGI. The CDR3 sequence is CASSSAGYDIQYF. In nucleotides, the CDR3 is TGTGCCAGCAGTTCTGCGGGGTATGACATTCAGTACTTC.

The chain carries TRBV10-3 and TRBJ1-1, with D perhaps TRBD1 (6 bases). The CDR3 is 15 residues long. The V end lost 6 bases, the J end lost 3 bases, and 17 bases lay between the germline ends. The germline V gene has CDR1 ENHRY and CDR2 SYGVKD. CDR3 region: CAISENRAQYTEAFF. CDR3 coding DNA: TGTGCCATCAGCGAAAACAGGGCCCAGTACACTGAAGCTTTCTTT.

CDR3 nucleotide sequence: TGTGCCAGCAGTTTAGATAACTATGGCTACACCTTC. Its translation: CASSLDNYGYTF. The rearrangement joins TRBV6-6 to TRBJ1-2; D remains ambiguous. V lost 4 bases and J 1 base, leaving 4 bases between the germline ends. This CDR3 spans 12 amino acids. Germline CDR1 is MNHNY and CDR2 is SVGAGI (reference sequence).

CDR3 in amino acids: CASMAYLNYEQYF. Here the CDR3 DNA reads TGTGCCAGCATGGCGTACCTAAACTACGAGCAGTACTTC. The rearrangement uses TRBV27 and TRBJ2-7; D is unresolved. This CDR3 comprises 13 residues. V lost 7 bases to trimming and J lost 3 bases, with 13 bases between them. Germline CDR1 MNHEY, CDR2 SMNVEV (reference sequence).

The rearrangement uses TRBV29-1 and TRBJ2-1; D is ambiguous. CDR1 and CDR2 from the germline V gene are SQVTM and ANQGSEA. V lost 4 bases, J lost 5 bases, and 6 bases lay in between. The CDR3 length is 11 residues. The CDR3 sequence is CSVGENNEQFF. In DNA, the CDR3 is TGCAGCGTTGGGGAAAACAATGAGCAGTTCTTC.

The chain couples TRBV7-7 to TRBJ2-3; TRBD2 is a possible D gene (7 bases). Trimming shortened V by 2 bases and J by 0 bases, and 15 bases separated the two germline ends. CDR1 and CDR2 (germline): SSHAT, FNYEAQ (reference sequence). There are 17 residues in the CDR3. The CDR3 loop reads CASSLFEGGLSTDTQYF. CDR3 in DNA: TGTGCCAGCAGCTTATTTGAGGGGGGGTTGAGCACAGATACGCAGTATTTT.

This chain connects TRBV7-9 to TRBJ1-1, with D tentatively TRBD1 (5 bases). Trimming removed 4 bases from V and 10 bases from J, with 13 bases in between. CDR3 length: 12 residues. Germline CDR1 and CDR2: SEHNR and FQNEAQ (reference sequence). The CDR3 nucleotides read TGTGCCAGCAGCTGGGGACGAAACGGAGCTTTCTTT. It is translated as CASSWGRNGAFF.

This clone showed up just a few times. This chain joins TRBV5-4 and TRBJ2-2; no reliable D call. Trimming took 3 bases from V and 4 from J, leaving 4 bases between them. Germline V gene sequence: CDR1 SGHNT, CDR2 YYREEE (reference sequence). This CDR3 has 12 residues. The CDR3 DNA reads TGTGCCAGCAGCTGGGGCACCGGGGAGCTGTTTTTT. Translating gives CASSWGTGELFF.

The chain links TRBV21-1 to TRBJ2-4; the DNA was not compared with TRBD1, the D call given in the table. TRBV21-1 is annotated as a pseudogene. The CDR3 spans 15 residues. The CDR3 loop reads CASSPDQVAKNIQYF. The DNA of the CDR3 is TGTGCCAGCAGCCCAGACCAGGTAGCCAAAAACATTCAGTACTTC.

The chain employs TRBV4-2 and TRBJ1-4, with TRBD1 as a possible D gene (5 bases). The CDR3 has 14 amino acids. V was trimmed by 1 base and J by 3 bases, leaving 6 bases between them. Germline lookup yields CDR1 LGHNA and CDR2 YNFKEQ. This chain's CDR3 is CASSQGQSNEKLFF. In nucleotides, the CDR3 is TGTGCCAGCAGCCAAGGACAGTCTAATGAAAAACTGTTTTTT.

This chain joins TRBV7-3 and TRBJ2-5, with TRBD2 matching over 10 bases. After removal of 0 bases from V and 4 bases from J, the junction contained 5 bases not matched to a gene. The length of the CDR3 is 16 residues. Germline loops: CDR1 SGHTA, CDR2 FQGTGA. The CDR3 DNA follows: TGTGCCAGCAGCTTAACTGGTGGACTAGCGGTAGAGACCCAGTACTTC. Translating gives CASSLTGGLAVETQYF.

This clone was picked up one time. This chain uses TRBV11-2 with TRBJ2-3, with no clear D. The CDR3 covers 14 residues. V was trimmed by 0 bases and J by 4 bases, leaving 8 bases between them. CDR1 is SGHAT, CDR2 FQNNGV, per germline. This CDR3 is CASSLDSRADTQYF. The CDR3 DNA sequence: TGTGCCAGCAGCTTAGATAGTAGGGCAGATACGCAGTATTTT.

This chain uses TRBV2 with TRBJ1-1; D not resolved. The CDR3 sequence is 11 residues long. V was pared by 7 bases and J by 8 bases, with 11 bases between. Germline V gives CDR1 SNHLY, CDR2 FYNNEI. CDR3 loop: CASTLQEEAFF. The DNA of the CDR3 is TGTGCCAGCACCCTACAAGAAGAAGCTTTCTTT.

The rearrangement joins TRBV5-8 to TRBJ2-7; D unresolved. The CDR3 is 15 residues long. Germline V gives CDR1 SGHTS, CDR2 YDEGEE. V was clipped by 0 bases and J by 0 bases, with 10 bases between them. The CDR3 protein is CASSLAYGLSYEQYF. In DNA, the CDR3 is TGTGCCAGCAGCTTGGCCTACGGGCTCTCCTACGAGCAGTACTTC.

The chain has TRBV5-1 and TRBJ2-7; 7 bases fit TRBD2. Germline loops: CDR1 SGHRS, CDR2 YFSETQ. The J segment lost 5 bases and the V segment lost 1 base, leaving 6 bases of the junction unmatched. CDR3 length equals 14 residues. The CDR3 nucleotides read TGCGCCAGCAGCTTGCGCGGGAGTAATCACGAGCAGTACTTC. This encodes CASSLRGSNHEQYF.

This clone has a single count. This CDR3 reads CASSLAGTSDHEQYF. CDR3 DNA: TGTGCCAGCAGCTTAGCTGGGACTAGCGACCACGAGCAGTACTTC. This chain links TRBV11-2 with TRBJ2-7; 10 positions match TRBD2. This CDR3 comprises 15 residues. V dropped 1 base and J dropped 5; count of bases not matched to a gene: 5. Germline CDR1 is SGHAT and CDR2 is FQNNGV. Filled out from reference TRBV11-2 and TRBJ2-7, the complete variable domain reads EAGVAQSPRYKIIEKRQSVAFWCNPISGHATLYWYQQILGQGPKLLIQFQNNGVVDDSQLPKDRFSAERLKGVDSTLKIQPAKLEDSAVYLCASSLAGTSDHEQYFGPGTRLTVT.